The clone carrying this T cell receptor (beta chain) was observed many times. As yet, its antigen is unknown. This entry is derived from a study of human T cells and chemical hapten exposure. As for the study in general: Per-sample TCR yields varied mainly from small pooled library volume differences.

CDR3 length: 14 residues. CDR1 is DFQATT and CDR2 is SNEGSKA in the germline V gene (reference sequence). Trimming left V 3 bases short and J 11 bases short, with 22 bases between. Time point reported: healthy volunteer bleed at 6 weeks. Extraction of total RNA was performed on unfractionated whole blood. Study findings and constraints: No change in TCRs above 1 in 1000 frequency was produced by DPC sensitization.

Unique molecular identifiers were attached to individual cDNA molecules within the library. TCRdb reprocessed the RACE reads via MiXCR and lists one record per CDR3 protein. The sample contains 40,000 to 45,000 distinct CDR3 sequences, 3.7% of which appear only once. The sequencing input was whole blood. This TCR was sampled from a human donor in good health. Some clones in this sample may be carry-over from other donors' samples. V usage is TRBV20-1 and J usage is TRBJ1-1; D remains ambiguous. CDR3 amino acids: CSARVKSGNQVAFF. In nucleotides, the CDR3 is TGCAGTGCTAGGGTTAAGTCGGGGAATCAAGTGGCTTTCTTT.